This T cell receptor (beta chain) was sequenced for a study of patients and donors after allogeneic stem cell transplantation (dated by TCRdb to the early 2020s). V loses 2 bases at its end and J loses 0 bases; junction bases beyond the gene matches: 16. CDR1 is given as SGHRS and CDR2 as YFSETQ, both from the germline V gene. Inclusive of the bounding cysteine and phenylalanine, the CDR3 is 20 residues long. Solely the CDR3 DNA is kept, with 60 bases framed from the first base. The library was produced with RT-PCR. Sequencing used a NextSeq 550. TCRdb trimmed the raw reads at Q25, called clones with MiXCR and kept productive beta chains. CDR3 protein sequences are deduplicated, and each keeps its most common genes and DNA. The sample contains 57,000 or so distinct CDR3 sequences, less than 15% of them found a single time. More than 25% of the sample is taken by the ten largest. This clonotype was counted at least ten times. The antigen it binds to is not known. Base qualities are missing; no much larger clone stands one base away.

This receptor was identified in a human donor who was either an allogeneic HSCT recipient or a stem cell or donor lymphocyte infusion donor (not recorded which). It is not recorded whose cells these are; they may come from a transplant donor. Material for sequencing was blood, either unsorted or a sorted T cell fraction (not recorded which). The rearrangement joined TRBV5-1 to TRBJ1-1; 10 bases in the junction line up with TRBD1. The nucleotide sequence reads TGCGCCAGCAGCTTAATCCGACTACCCGGACAGGGGGAGATGAACACTGAAGCTTTCTTT. It is translated as CASSLIRLPGQGEMNTEAFF.